This is a list of T cell receptor beta chains from one sample in a study of Graves' ophthalmopathy and Graves' hyperthyroidism. TCRdb re-called the multiplex PCR reads through MiXCR, storing one row per CDR3 protein. The sample lists over 650,000 distinct CDR3 sequences; just over 40% were seen once. What was sequenced was peripheral blood. Receptor source: an adult man with Graves' ophthalmopathy. Each CDR3 is given with its conserved first and last residue. A D gene is named only where the DNA matches it firmly. The size entry is marked missing in some rows and otherwise reads once, few, many or a size class.

clone size	J gene	D gene	V gene	CDR3 DNA	CDR3 protein
.	TRBJ1-5	.	TRBV19	TGTGCCAGTAGTATAAGGCAGGGGATTTATCAGCCCCAGCATTTT	CASSIRQGIYQPQHF
many	TRBJ1-5	TRBD1	TRBV4-1	TGCGCCAGCAGCCTTACAGTGACAGGGAGCAATCAGCCCCAGCATTTT	CASSLTVTGSNQPQHF
many	TRBJ1-4	TRBD1	TRBV12-3/TRBV12-4	TGTGCCAGCAGTTTTCCGGGACAGCGTAATGAAAAACTGTTTTTT	CASSFPGQRNEKLFF
many	TRBJ2-7	TRBD1	TRBV2	TGTGCCAGCAGGTCCGGGACAGGCTTGCTCTCCTACGAGCAGTACTTC	CASRSGTGLLSYEQYF
many	TRBJ2-7	.	TRBV15	TGTGCCACCAGCAGAGATCAGAACCCTGCGGACGAGCAGTACTTC	CATSRDQNPADEQYF
many	TRBJ1-2	.	TRBV9	TGTGCCAGCAGCGTAGACGGGTCGGCAATCTATGGCTACACCTTC	CASSVDGSAIYGYTF
.	TRBJ1-5	.	TRBV2	TGTGCCAGCCGTGCTAGGGCAGGGCTCGGGCGGCCCCAGCATTTT	CASRARAGLGRPQHF
many	TRBJ2-7	.	TRBV2	TGTGCCAGCTTCGGGCAGGGCCTGAGCGAGCAGTACTTC	CASFGQGLSEQYF
.	TRBJ2-5	.	TRBV5-1	TGCGCCAGCAGCTTTGGCGGGAATTCAGGGGAGACCCAGTACTTC	CASSFGGNSGETQYF
many	TRBJ2-6	.	TRBV5-8	TGTGCCAGCAGCACTATGACTCGGAGCTCTGGGGCCAACGTCCTGACTTTC	CASSTMTRSSGANVLTF
.	TRBJ1-1	.	TRBV7-2	TGTGCCAGCAGCTTCGGCGGGGCTCCCGTGGACACTGAAGCTTTCTTT	CASSFGGAPVDTEAFF
.	TRBJ1-1	.	TRBV6-2/TRBV6-3	TGTGCCAGCACGGCTGGCGACGATCCCCTGAACACTGAAGCTTTCTTT	CASTAGDDPLNTEAFF
many	TRBJ1-2	.	TRBV29-1	TGCAGCACCCAGGTCGTACAGGAACATGGCTACACCTTC	CSTQVVQEHGYTF
.	TRBJ1-2	.	TRBV7-9	TGTGCCAGCAGCCCGGGGAGTCTCCATGAACTAGGCGGCTACACCTTC	CASSPGSLHELGGYTF
few	TRBJ1-1	.	TRBV7-3	TGTGCCAGCAGCTACCCCGGGGGGTTATTAAACACTGAAGCTTTCTTT	CASSYPGGLLNTEAFF
few	TRBJ2-7	.	TRBV12-5	TGTGCTAGTGGTTGGGAGGCCTCCTACGAGCAGTACTTC	CASGWEASYEQYF
.	TRBJ2-6	.	TRBV14	TGTGCCAGCAGCCAAGGTGGCAGGGCCAACGTCCTGACTTTC	CASSQGGRANVLTF
.	TRBJ2-6	TRBD1	TRBV5-4	TGTGCCAGCAGCTTGGTCGGGACAGGGGTCAACGTCCTGACTTTC	CASSLVGTGVNVLTF
few	TRBJ2-5	.	TRBV5-1	TGCGCCAGCAGCTTGGTCTGGGGGATGGAGACCCAGTACTTC	CASSLVWGMETQYF